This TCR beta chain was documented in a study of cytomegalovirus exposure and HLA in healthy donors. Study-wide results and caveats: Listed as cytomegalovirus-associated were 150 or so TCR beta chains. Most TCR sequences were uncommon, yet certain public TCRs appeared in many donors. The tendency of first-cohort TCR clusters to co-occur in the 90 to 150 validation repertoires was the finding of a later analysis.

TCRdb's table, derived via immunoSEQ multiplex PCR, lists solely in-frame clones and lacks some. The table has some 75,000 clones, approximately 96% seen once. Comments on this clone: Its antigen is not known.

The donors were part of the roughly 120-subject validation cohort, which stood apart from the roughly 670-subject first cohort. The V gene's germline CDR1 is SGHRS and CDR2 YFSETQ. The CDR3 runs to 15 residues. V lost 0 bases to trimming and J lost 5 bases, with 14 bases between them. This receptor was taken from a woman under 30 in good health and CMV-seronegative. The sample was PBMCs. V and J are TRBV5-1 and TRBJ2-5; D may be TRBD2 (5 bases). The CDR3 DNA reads TGCGCCAGCAGCTTGGCCGCAGGAGGAGTGGAGACCCAGTACTTC. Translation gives CASSLAAGGVETQYF.